These 5 T cell receptor beta chains share one sample of origin, sequenced in a study of siplizumab effects on memory and regulatory T cells. Profiling relied on immunoSEQ multiplex PCR, and the TCRdb table lists in-frame clones only, not all of them. The sample lists around 72,000 clones, about 90% occurring once. The specimen was CD8+ T cells sorted from blood. The receptors shown here come from a human donor in good health.

The DNA of the CDR3 is TGTGCCAGCATGTCGTGGGACTATGGCTACACCTTC. It is translated as CASMSWDYGYTF. The chain has TRBV27 and TRBJ1-2; D gene uncertain. Germline assignment: CDR1 MNHEY and CDR2 SMNVEV (reference sequence). V was clipped by 7 bases and J by 3 bases, with 9 bases between them. There are 12 residues in the CDR3.

This sequence joins TRBV19 and TRBJ2-1, with a possible D match to TRBD2 (5 bases). This CDR3 contains 14 residues. The germline CDR1 and CDR2 sequences are LNHDA and SQIVND (reference sequence). Trimming left V 3 bases short and J 1 base short, with 7 bases between. Written as DNA, the CDR3 is TGTGCCAGTAGTATCTCGGGATCCTACAATGAGCAGTTCTTC. Its protein product is CASSISGSYNEQFF.

The V gene is TRBV30, the J gene TRBJ2-2; possible D gene TRBD1, 5 bases. CDR3 length: 14 amino acids. Trimming took off 5 bases at V and 6 bases at J, with 16 bases between the two ends. Germline V gene lookup returns CDR1 GTSNPN and CDR2 SVGIG (reference sequence). The CDR3 loop is CAWLRARVAGELFF. The DNA of the CDR3 is TGTGCCTGGCTCAGGGCCAGGGTCGCCGGGGAGCTGTTTTTT.

The J gene is TRBJ2-3, the V gene TRBV19; tentatively, D is TRBD2 (6 bases). The CDR3 extends over 16 amino acids. The V gene's germline CDR1 is LNHDA and CDR2 SQIVND (reference sequence). The V end lost 7 bases, the J end lost 4 bases, and 21 bases lay between the germline ends. CDR3 region: CASTHYGGSLSDTQYF. CDR3 DNA: TGTGCCAGTACCCACTATGGGGGGTCGTTGTCAGATACGCAGTATTTT. The full variable domain, with the rest looked up from reference TRBV19 and TRBJ2-3, is DGGITQSPKYLFRKEGQNVTLSCEQNLNHDAMYWYRQDPGQGLRLIYYSQIVNDFQKGDIAEGYSVSREKKESFPLTVTSAQKNPTAFYLCASTHYGGSLSDTQYFGPGTRLTVL.

DNA of the CDR3: TGTGCCAGCAGTGAATGGGGACAGGGAACAAATGAGCAGTTCTTC. Protein sequence: CASSEWGQGTNEQFF. The V call is TRBV25-1, the J call TRBJ2-1, with 9 bases matching TRBD1. The length of the CDR3 is 15 residues. In germline, CDR1 is MGHDK, CDR2 SYGVNS. The V gene end was trimmed by 1 base and the J gene end by 7 bases; junction bases not matched to a gene: 5.